This T cell receptor beta chain was sequenced for a study of blood T cell repertoires in COVID-19. Across the study: Sites in the United States, Italy and Spain provided acute and convalescent COVID-19 samples.

Trimming cost V 5 bases and J 3 bases; bases outside gene matches: 6. CDR3 length equals 15 residues. The germline gives CDR1 MDHEN, CDR2 SYDVKM. This table comes from immunoSEQ multiplex PCR, and its TCRdb copy is limited to in-frame clones, with some not included. The sample includes some 200,000 clones, about nine tenths seen only once; the top ten take 5% to 6.5%. The chain links TRBV28 to TRBJ1-1; TRBD1 matches 10 bases. The sample was peripheral blood. This receptor was obtained from a man aged 80 or over with acute or convalescent COVID-19. For the CDR3, the DNA is TGTGCCAGCAGTCCCTGGACAGGGGGAGACACTGAAGCTTTCTTT. Amino acid sequence: CASSPWTGGDTEAFF.